This T cell receptor (beta chain) was sequenced in a study of CD8 T cells in Susac syndrome. With random hexamers, reverse transcription was performed on roughly 0.5 to 1 ug of RNA. TCRdb reprocessed the immunoSEQ multiplex PCR reads via MiXCR and lists one record per CDR3 protein. The data hold approximately 130,000 distinct CDR3 sequences, with approximately 89% observed a single time. The CDR3 runs 15 residues. Germline V gives CDR1 DFQATT, CDR2 SNEGSKA (reference sequence). Trimming cost V 8 bases and J 7 bases; bases outside gene matches: 15. This clonotype was seen a single time. The rearrangement uses TRBV20-1 and TRBJ2-3; the match to TRBD2 covers 10 bases. Source material: CD8+ T cells from PBMCs. This sequence was found in a human donor with multiple sclerosis. CDR3 DNA: TGCAGTCGTTCCGGACTAGCGGAGGGAGATAATACGCAGTATTTT. Translation gives CSRSGLAEGDNTQYF.